The 8 T cell receptor beta chains below come from one sample, sequenced in a study of somatic mutations in cytotoxic T cells in rheumatoid arthritis. The assay was immunoSEQ multiplex PCR, and TCRdb's table has in-frame clones only and misses some. The table has around 16,000 clones, 75% to 85% seen once. Sequencing used CD8+ T cells sorted from blood. The source is an adult with rheumatoid arthritis.

The V gene is TRBV4-1, the J gene TRBJ1-2, with D perhaps matching TRBD1 (5 bases). Germline V gene sequence: CDR1 MGHRA, CDR2 YSYEKL. V was cut by 4 bases and J by 7 bases, with 19 bases left in between. This CDR3 has 15 amino acids. In nucleotides, the CDR3 is TGCGCCAGCAGCCTGGCGAGTGGGGGATCGGGTGGCTACACCTTC. It encodes CASSLASGGSGGYTF.

This clone was recorded a few times. V usage is TRBV2 and J usage is TRBJ1-2; 7 bases map to TRBD1. Germline values: CDR1 SNHLY, CDR2 FYNNEI. V trimming: 8 bases; J trimming: 0 bases; junction bases outside the gene matches: 18. The CDR3 is 18 residues long. CDR3 coding DNA: TGTGCCAGCGAAGGGGGCCTTTCTCTTACGGGGGCTAACTATGGCTACACCTTC. Protein sequence: CASEGGLSLTGANYGYTF.

V and J are TRBV7-2 and TRBJ2-1, with a possible D match to TRBD1 (5 bases). The CDR3 contains 15 residues. The V end was cut by 4 bases, the J end by 4 bases, with 14 bases between. In germline, CDR1 is SGHTA, CDR2 FQGNSA. The CDR3 spells CASSSLRTPYNEQFF. In DNA, the CDR3 is TGTGCCAGCAGCTCACTTAGGACACCATACAATGAGCAGTTCTTC.

This clone was found once. J is TRBJ1-1 and V is TRBV2; D is perhaps TRBD1 (6 bases). Deletions cut 10 bases from V and 0 bases from J, with 15 bases between. The CDR3 extends over 14 amino acids. Germline CDR1 reads SNHLY; CDR2 reads FYNNEI. For the CDR3, the DNA is TGTGCCACTCAAGGGGGGGCTTTGAACACTGAAGCTTTCTTT. Amino acids: CATQGGALNTEAFF.

This chain joins TRBV4-3 and TRBJ2-7; maybe TRBD2 (5 bases). Germline assignment: CDR1 LGHNA and CDR2 YSLEER. This CDR3 has 13 amino acids. Trimming removed 5 bases from V and 0 bases from J, with 8 bases in between. CDR3 amino acids: CASSSGNSYEQYF. DNA for the CDR3: TGCGCCAGCAGCTCCGGGAACTCCTACGAGCAGTACTTC.

This clone showed up just once. V is TRBV9 and J is TRBJ2-3, with TRBD2 as a possible D gene (6 bases). V shed 0 bases and J shed 6 bases, with 8 bases lying between them. Germline CDR1 is SGDLS and CDR2 is YYNGEE. The CDR3 totals 13 residues. CDR3 in DNA: TGTGCCAGCAGCGTAGGGGGGAGGGATACGCAGTATTTT. Protein: CASSVGGRDTQYF.

This clone has more than one count but fewer than ten. The gene calls are TRBV7-9 and TRBJ2-7, with D unresolved. Trimming cost V 5 bases and J 9 bases, with 17 bases left between them. The length of the CDR3 is 13 residues. Germline CDR1 and CDR2: SEHNR and FQNEAQ (reference sequence). CDR3 loop: CASSPQAPSGQYF. CDR3 DNA sequence: TGTGCCAGCAGCCCCCAGGCACCCTCAGGGCAGTACTTC.

The chain has TRBV5-5 and TRBJ2-7; perhaps TRBD1 as D (5 bases). The V gene lost 0 bases and the J gene lost 7 bases, with 14 bases spanning the gap. Germline V gene data show CDR1 as SGHKS and CDR2 as YYEKEE (reference sequence). This CDR3 has 14 amino acids. CDR3 residues: CASSLGGRAGEQYF. Here the CDR3 DNA reads TGTGCCAGCAGCTTGGGAGGACGGGCAGGGGAGCAGTACTTC.